Below are 32 T cell receptor beta chains sequenced from a single sample in a study of T cells after yellow fever vaccination (dated by TCRdb to between 2018 and 2020). In the paper's terms, the treatment or condition label means: live attenuated yellow fever vaccine strain. Libraries were prepared through 5' RACE. The instrument was an Illumina HiSeq 2500. In TCRdb, the public reads were trimmed at Q25 with fastp and aligned with MiXCR, with productive beta chains retained. Each entry is one CDR3 protein sequence, shown with its most common DNA and genes. The sample yields about 550,000 distinct CDR3 sequences; about 19% were counted once. The ten largest clonotypes hold roughly 13% of the sample. The sequenced sample was PBMCs, obtained 15 days after the yellow fever booster vaccination. Every receptor here comes from a man aged 25 to 40 who received the YFV17D yellow fever vaccine.

This rearrangement joins TRBV20-1 to TRBJ2-3, with 8 bases identical to TRBD2. In germline, CDR1 is DFQATT, CDR2 SNEGSKA (reference sequence). V shed 6 bases and J 5 bases; nucleotides not matched to a gene: 7. The CDR3 has 13 residues. The CDR3 sequence is CSAGGGRGDTQYF. The CDR3, as DNA: TGCAGTGCCGGGGGGGGAAGGGGAGATACGCAGTATTTT.

This chain links TRBV5-4 with TRBJ2-3; 7 positions agree with TRBD1. CDR3 length: 15 residues. After removal of 3 bases from V and 1 base from J, the junction contained 5 bases not matched to a gene. Germline CDR1 reads SGHNT; CDR2 reads YYREEE (reference sequence). The CDR3 reads CASSSTGPRTDTQYF. The CDR3 coding sequence is TGTGCCAGCAGCTCGACAGGGCCTCGCACAGATACGCAGTATTTT.

This clonotype was seen a few times. The CDR3 region is CATAPAEDNEQFF. CDR3 sequence (DNA): TGTGCCACCGCGCCAGCCGAGGACAATGAGCAGTTCTTC. V is TRBV15 and J is TRBJ2-1; D remains ambiguous. Germline V gene lookup returns CDR1 LNHNV and CDR2 YYDKDF (reference sequence). The CDR3 length is 13 residues. The germline V and J ends were trimmed by 8 bases and 5 bases, with 13 bases remaining between them.

This clonotype has just a few counts. The chain links TRBV7-2 to TRBJ2-7, with TRBD2 identical over 13 bases. CDR1 is SGHTA, CDR2 FQGNSA, per germline. The CDR3 sequence is 14 residues long. The ends lost 8 bases at V and 8 bases at J; junction bases unmatched: 9. As DNA, the CDR3 is TGTGCCAGCGCTACTCCCGGGACTAGCGGGAAGCAGTACTTC. Translated, it gives CASATPGTSGKQYF.

The chain joins TRBV18 to TRBJ2-3; no clear D gene. The CDR3 contains 16 residues. The V and J ends lost 2 bases and 2 bases respectively, with 14 bases between them. Looked up from germline, CDR1 is KGHSH and CDR2 is LQKENI. In DNA, the CDR3 is TGTGCCAGCTCACCAAAGGTTCGACCGCTCACAGATACGCAGTATTTT. Residues: CASSPKVRPLTDTQYF. Supplemented by reference TRBV18 and TRBJ2-3, the full variable domain reads NAGVMQNPRHLVRRRGQEARLRCSPMKGHSHVYWYRQLPEEGLKFMVYLQKENIIDESGMPKERFSAEFPKEGPSILRIQQVVRGDSAAYFCASSPKVRPLTDTQYFGPGTRLTVL.

The chain has TRBV20-1 and TRBJ2-5, with 7 bases matching TRBD2. Germline CDR1 DFQATT, CDR2 SNEGSKA (reference sequence). The CDR3 consists of 14 residues. V lost 6 bases, J lost 4 bases, and 11 bases stayed unmatched. CDR3: CSATLWEGRETQYF. CDR3 DNA: TGCAGTGCGACCCTCTGGGAGGGCCGAGAGACCCAGTACTTC.

This clonotype was seen a handful of times. The gene calls are TRBV10-3 and TRBJ2-7, with a tentative D call TRBD2 (6 bases). The length of the CDR3 is 12 residues. V gave up 10 bases and J gave up 3 bases, with 13 bases separating them. Germline CDR1 and CDR2: ENHRY and SYGVKD. Written as DNA, the CDR3 is TGTGCCACCCAGCGGGCCGACTACGAGCAGTACTTC. It yields the protein CATQRADYEQYF.

The chain recombines TRBV6-5 with TRBJ2-1; D ambiguous. The germline V gene has CDR1 MNHEY and CDR2 SVGAGI. V lost 6 bases and J lost 6, with 9 bases in between. The CDR3 contains 12 residues. The CDR3 loop is CASRGPGNEQFF. CDR3 bases: TGTGCCAGCAGGGGTCCAGGCAATGAGCAGTTCTTC.

This clonotype came up a few times. The V and J genes are TRBV7-2 and TRBJ1-1, with 8 bases lining up with TRBD1. Losses at the gene ends were 2 bases for V and 10 bases for J; bases not matched to a gene: 3. The V gene's germline CDR1 is SGHTA and CDR2 FQGNSA. This CDR3 has 12 residues. The CDR3 bases are TGTGCCAGCAGCTTACCCCAGGGGGCAGCTTTCTTT. It is translated as CASSLPQGAAFF.

This clonotype was recorded a few times. The gene calls are TRBV29-1 and TRBJ2-3, with TRBD1 matching 8 bases. CDR1 and CDR2 (germline): SQVTM, ANQGSEA. With V trimmed by 7 bases and J by 3 bases, 9 bases remained unmatched. The CDR3 contains 14 residues. The CDR3 DNA is TGCAGCGCCGACCGGGACAGGACGACAGATACGCAGTATTTT. Protein: CSADRDRTTDTQYF.

V and J are TRBV12-3 or TRBV12-4 and TRBJ1-1; the D gene is possibly TRBD1 (5 bases). Trimming pared 4 bases from V and 7 bases from J, leaving 10 bases between. This CDR3 is 12 amino acids long. The CDR3, as DNA: TGTGCCAGCAGTTCATGGACAAGTGAAGCTTTCTTT. It is translated as CASSSWTSEAFF.

In its sample, this clonotype was seen a few times. The chain recombines TRBV7-9 with TRBJ2-1; tentatively, D is TRBD2 (5 bases). The CDR3 has 15 amino acids. V was trimmed by 5 bases and J by 3 bases, leaving 14 bases between them. Germline-derived CDR1 and CDR2 are SEHNR and FQNEAQ (reference sequence). CDR3 residues: CASSAGLGYYNEQFF. DNA for the CDR3: TGTGCCAGCAGCGCCGGACTCGGGTACTACAATGAGCAGTTCTTC.

The chain has TRBV7-2 and TRBJ2-3; unclear D gene. CDR3 size: 14 residues. The V end was cut by 4 bases, the J end by 1 base, with 9 bases between. CDR1 and CDR2 (germline): SGHTA, FQGNSA. The CDR3 loop is CASSSEWGTDTQYF. In DNA, the CDR3 is TGTGCCAGCAGCTCGGAGTGGGGCACAGATACGCAGTATTTT.

The rearrangement joins TRBV20-1 to TRBJ1-6; D not resolved. The CDR3 extends over 13 amino acids. Germline V gives CDR1 DFQATT, CDR2 SNEGSKA (reference sequence). The ends were cut back, 0 bases at V and 8 bases at J, with 8 bases in the middle. DNA of the CDR3: TGCAGTGCTAGAGACTCCGGGCATTCACCCCTCCACTTT. Amino acids: CSARDSGHSPLHF.

The chain couples TRBV12-3 or TRBV12-4 to TRBJ2-5; D call uncertain. Between the trimmed V and J ends, which lost 1 base and 7 bases, there was a span of 4 bases. The CDR3 runs to 11 residues. CDR3 coding DNA: TGTGCCAGCAGTTTAGGGGTGACCCAGTACTTC. It is translated as CASSLGVTQYF.

This clonotype turned up a few times. The V gene is TRBV6-2 or TRBV6-3, the J gene TRBJ2-1; TRBD2 is a possible D gene (9 bases). The V end was cut by 5 bases, the J end by 3 bases, with 17 bases between. The V gene's germline CDR1 is MNHEY and CDR2 SVGEGT. CDR3 length: 16 residues. The CDR3 sequence is CASSAGGGRVYNEQFF. The CDR3 DNA sequence: TGTGCCAGCAGTGCAGGGGGCGGGAGGGTCTACAATGAGCAGTTCTTC.

The sample holds a few counts of this clonotype. The V gene is TRBV9, the J gene TRBJ2-4; TRBD2 might be the D (6 bases). V lost 4 bases and J lost 0, with 11 bases in between. The V gene's germline CDR1 is SGDLS and CDR2 YYNGEE. The CDR3 extends over 15 amino acids. As DNA, the CDR3 is TGTGCCAGCAGCCCCCCCGGGGGAGCCAAAAACATTCAGTACTTC. Translated, it gives CASSPPGGAKNIQYF.

The rearrangement joins TRBV15 to TRBJ2-3; D is unclear. Per the germline V gene, CDR1 is LNHNV and CDR2 is YYDKDF (reference sequence). The CDR3 spans 12 residues. V was shortened by 9 bases and J by 1 base, with 8 bases between the two germline ends. Here the CDR3 DNA reads TGTGCCACTTCGAGTGGCACAGATACGCAGTATTTT. Amino acid sequence: CATSSGTDTQYF. The entire variable domain, with the rest obtained from reference TRBV15 and TRBJ2-3, is as follows: DAMVIQNPRYQVTQFGKPVTLSCSQTLNHNVMYWYQQKSSQAPKLLFHYYDKDFNNEADTPDNFQSRRPNTSFCFLDIRSPGLGDTAMYLCATSSGTDTQYFGPGTRLTVL.

The genes are TRBV20-1 and TRBJ1-2; 10 positions match TRBD1. The CDR3 loop spans 13 amino acids. J lost 8 bases, V lost 6 bases, and 9 bases had no gene match. CDR1 DFQATT and CDR2 SNEGSKA come from the germline V gene (reference sequence). The chain's CDR3 is CSAGTGVPLGYTF. The CDR3 DNA follows: TGCAGTGCGGGGACAGGGGTTCCGTTGGGCTACACCTTC.

This clonotype appeared a few times. The genes are TRBV28 and TRBJ1-1; no definite D call. Germline-derived CDR1 and CDR2 are MDHEN and SYDVKM. The CDR3 spans 12 residues. Deletions cut 6 bases from V and 3 bases from J, with 8 bases between. CDR3 DNA: TGTGCCAGCAGCCCTACCTACACTGAAGCTTTCTTT. Its translation is CASSPTYTEAFF.

The CDR3 bases are TGTGCCATCAGTGAGACAGGCAATAATGAAAAACTGTTTTTT. Protein: CAISETGNNEKLFF. The chain links TRBV10-3 to TRBJ1-4, with D maybe TRBD1 (5 bases). Germline V gives CDR1 ENHRY, CDR2 SYGVKD. The V and J ends lost 2 bases and 4 bases respectively, with 8 bases between them. The CDR3 has 14 amino acids.

This chain's CDR3 is CSARVGTAGSDTQYF. The CDR3 DNA sequence: TGCAGTGCTAGAGTCGGAACCGCTGGTTCAGATACGCAGTATTTT. V usage is TRBV20-1 and J usage is TRBJ2-3, with unresolved D. Germline CDR1 is DFQATT and CDR2 is SNEGSKA (reference sequence). The germline V and J ends were trimmed by 1 base and 4 bases, with 15 bases remaining between them. The CDR3 extends over 15 amino acids.

The rearrangement links TRBV5-6 to TRBJ2-1, with 13 bases aligning to TRBD2. The CDR3 has 17 residues. Trimming removed 4 bases from V and 5 bases from J; junction bases left unmatched: 9. Per the germline V gene, CDR1 is SGHDT and CDR2 is YYEEEE. The CDR3, as DNA: TGTGCCAGCAGCCTCGGACTAGCGGGAGAACGGGACAATGAGCAGTTCTTC. Translation: CASSLGLAGERDNEQFF. The full variable domain, completed using reference TRBV5-6 and TRBJ2-1, is DAGVTQSPTHLIKTRGQQVTLRCSPKSGHDTVSWYQQALGQGPQFIFQYYEEEERQRGNFPDRFSGHQFPNYSSELNVNALLLGDSALYLCASSLGLAGERDNEQFFGPGTRLTVL.

A few counts support this clonotype. V gene TRBV15 combines with J gene TRBJ2-5; 11 bases are a match to TRBD2. CDR1 LNHNV and CDR2 YYDKDF come from the germline V gene (reference sequence). The CDR3 runs 16 residues. The V gene end was trimmed by 2 bases and the J gene end by 2 bases; junction bases not matched to a gene: 4. CDR3 region: CATSRLAGGLQETQYF. Written as DNA, the CDR3 is TGTGCCACCAGCAGACTAGCGGGAGGCTTGCAAGAGACCCAGTACTTC.

A few counts support this clonotype. V and J are TRBV7-6 and TRBJ1-1; no definite D call. The ends were cut back, 5 bases at V and 1 base at J, with 8 bases in the middle. Per the germline V gene, CDR1 is SGHVS and CDR2 is FNYEAQ. CDR3 length: 13 residues. In nucleotides, the CDR3 is TGTGCCAGCAGCGTAACAAGGAACACTGAAGCTTTCTTT. It translates to CASSVTRNTEAFF.

This clonotype was seen only a few times. V gene TRBV2 combines with J gene TRBJ2-7; no definite D call. CDR1 is SNHLY and CDR2 is FYNNEI in the germline V gene. The V gene lost 6 bases and the J gene lost 10 bases, with 16 bases spanning the gap. The CDR3 extends over 12 amino acids. The chain's CDR3 is CASSAPVSPQYF. CDR3 coding DNA: TGTGCCAGCAGCGCCCCGGTTAGCCCACAGTACTTC.

In the case of this clonotype: One end of the junction is discordant with germline, which a read error may explain. The V call is TRBV6-2 or TRBV6-3, the J call TRBJ2-7; weak D call: TRBD1 (6 bases). This CDR3 region has 14 residues. Germline V gene data show CDR1 as MNHEY and CDR2 as SVGEGT. The CDR3 DNA reads as TGTGCCAGCAGTTACGGCGACAGGATCGGGACGTCCTTCTTC. It translates to CASSYGDRIGTSFF.

The J gene is TRBJ2-5, the V gene TRBV5-1; the D gene is possibly TRBD1 (5 bases). The germline gives CDR1 SGHRS, CDR2 YFSETQ. The CDR3 has 15 residues. Trimming took 3 bases from V and 3 from J, leaving 15 bases between them. The CDR3 coding sequence is TGCGCCAGCAGCTACACGCAGACAGCTAAAGAGACCCAGTACTTC. Its translation is CASSYTQTAKETQYF.

This sequence joins TRBV20-1 and TRBJ1-1; D not certain. Per germline, CDR1 DFQATT and CDR2 SNEGSKA (reference sequence). There are 13 residues in the CDR3. V dropped 2 bases and J dropped 4 bases, with 11 bases sitting between them. In DNA form, the CDR3 reads TGCAGTGCTAGACTCTCTGCGGCCACTGAAGCTTTCTTT. This translates into CSARLSAATEAFF.

There are a few counts of this clonotype. V gene TRBV20-1 combines with J gene TRBJ2-7, with 8 bases aligning to TRBD1. With 3 bases clipped from V and 3 bases from J, the junction kept 4 bases outside the gene matches. This CDR3 comprises 13 residues. Germline lookup yields CDR1 DFQATT and CDR2 SNEGSKA (reference sequence). DNA of the CDR3: TGCAGTGCTAGCGGACAGGGACTCTACGAGCAGTACTTC. It yields the protein CSASGQGLYEQYF.

This chain connects TRBV29-1 to TRBJ1-1, with 10 bases matching TRBD1. V shed 6 bases and J 5 bases; nucleotides not matched to a gene: 9. The CDR3 runs to 14 residues. CDR1 is SQVTM and CDR2 is ANQGSEA in the germline V gene. CDR3 sequence (DNA): TGCAGCGTGCGCGGGGGACAGGGGATGACTGAAGCTTTCTTT. Protein: CSVRGGQGMTEAFF.

This clonotype was seen a handful of times. The rearrangement uses TRBV7-6 and TRBJ1-1, with 9 bases identical to TRBD1. V was clipped by 5 bases and J by 1 base; unmatched bases: 5. Germline-derived CDR1 and CDR2 are SGHVS and FNYEAQ. There are 15 residues in the CDR3. The CDR3 nucleotides are TGTGCCAGCAGCGTAGGGACAGGGAGGAACACTGAAGCTTTCTTT. Translated, it gives CASSVGTGRNTEAFF.